This passage covers 23 T cell receptor beta chains from one sample sequenced in a study of T cells in Graves' hyperthyroidism and ophthalmopathy. The investigators amplified TCR beta CDR3 regions from RNA transcripts. During a first-round RT-PCR of the TCR CDR3, the HTBI primer set was used. TCRdb reprocessed the multiplex PCR reads with MiXCR, giving one entry per CDR3 protein. The sample holds roughly 570,000 distinct CDR3 sequences, 40% to 55% seen once. What was sequenced was peripheral blood or thyroid tissue (not recorded which). These receptors came from a woman between 18 and 29 years old with Graves' hyperthyroidism.

Many counts were recorded for this clonotype. The chain carries TRBV20-1 and TRBJ1-5; TRBD1 is a possible D gene (5 bases). This CDR3 has 15 amino acids. The ends were cut back, 6 bases at V and 0 bases at J, with 15 bases in the middle. The V gene's germline CDR1 is DFQATT and CDR2 SNEGSKA (reference sequence). The CDR3 DNA sequence: TGCAGTGCACCGATCAGGGAATATAGCAATCAGCCCCAGCATTTT. Translation: CSAPIREYSNQPQHF.

This clonotype was seen repeatedly, ten times or more. The chain uses TRBV5-8 and TRBJ2-7; 9 bases are shared with TRBD1. Trimming cost V 4 bases and J 3 bases; bases outside gene matches: 8. Per the germline V gene, CDR1 is SGHTS and CDR2 is YDEGEE. The CDR3 is 15 residues long. The CDR3 DNA follows: TGTGCCAGCAGCGAGGAGCCGGGACAGGGCTACGAGCAGTACTTC. Its protein is CASSEEPGQGYEQYF.

The sample holds a few counts of this clonotype. Likely a read error: the CDR3 ends without its conserved phenylalanine or tryptophan. The DNA is omitted, as the CDR3 cannot be located on it reliably, and the CDR3 follows TCRdb's listing. This rearrangement joins TRBV20-1 to TRBJ1-2. Germline CDR1 DFQATT, CDR2 SNEGSKA (reference sequence). The CDR3 is 8 residues long, ends included. This chain's CDR3 is CSAREFGI.

This clonotype was observed many times. V usage is TRBV7-9 and J usage is TRBJ1-3, with D hard to call. Per germline, CDR1 SEHNR and CDR2 FQNEAQ (reference sequence). This CDR3 region has 14 residues. The V end lost 5 bases, the J end lost 0 bases, and 8 bases lay between the germline ends. DNA of the CDR3: TGTGCCAGCAGCGCGAGAGGCTCTGGAAACACCATATATTTT. The encoded protein is CASSARGSGNTIYF.

With regard to this clonotype: With a much larger clone just one base away, this may be a read error. V is TRBV7-3 and J is TRBJ2-7; 7 nucleotides match TRBD1. V trimming: 5 bases; J trimming: 3 bases; junction bases outside the gene matches: 16. Germline assignment: CDR1 SGHTA and CDR2 FQGTGA. The CDR3 spans 17 residues. CDR3 DNA: TGTGCCAGCAGCCAAGGAGCACCCCCGGGACAGAGCTACGAGCAGTACTTC. Its protein is CASSQGAPPGQSYEQYF.

The chain has TRBV10-3 and TRBJ1-5; TRBD1 might be the D (5 bases). The germline V and J ends were trimmed by 6 bases and 3 bases, with 12 bases remaining between them. Germline CDR1 and CDR2: ENHRY and SYGVKD. The CDR3 is 14 amino acids. CDR3: CAISGTSDNQPQHF. As DNA, the CDR3 is TGTGCCATCAGCGGGACTAGCGACAATCAGCCCCAGCATTTT.

This clonotype was seen at least ten times. The chain joins TRBV7-9 to TRBJ2-6, with a possible D match to TRBD1 (5 bases). Per germline, CDR1 SEHNR and CDR2 FQNEAQ (reference sequence). V was trimmed by 5 bases and J by 1 base, leaving 24 bases between them. The CDR3 spans 20 residues. CDR3 in amino acids: CASSRASWADRTSGANVLTF. In DNA, the CDR3 is TGTGCCAGCAGCCGCGCTTCTTGGGCCGACAGAACGTCTGGGGCCAACGTCCTGACTTTC.

The sample holds a few counts of this clonotype. The V gene is TRBV12-5, the J gene TRBJ2-2; D tentatively reads TRBD1 or TRBD2 (6 bases each). Per germline, CDR1 LGHNT and CDR2 FRNRAP. The CDR3 sequence is 15 residues long. Deletions cut 5 bases from V and 5 bases from J, with 15 bases between. The CDR3, as DNA: TGTGCTAGTGGTGCCTCCGGGGGCGAAACCGGGGAGCTGTTTTTT. Protein: CASGASGGETGELFF.

This clonotype showed up just a few times. A read error may account for a junction end that differs from germline. This chain links TRBV7-9 with TRBJ1-5; weak D call: TRBD1 (5 bases). The CDR3 has 14 amino acids. Germline V CDR1 and CDR2: SEHNR, FQNEAQ (reference sequence). CDR3 in amino acids: CASRFGGVNEPQHF. CDR3 nucleotide sequence: TGTGCCAGCAGGTTCGGGGGAGTCAATGAGCCCCAGCATTTT.

The chain recombines TRBV19 with TRBJ1-6, with 8 nucleotides matching TRBD1. With V trimmed by 9 bases and J by 0 bases, 10 bases remained unmatched. CDR1 LNHDA and CDR2 SQIVND come from the germline V gene (reference sequence). This CDR3 is 17 amino acids long. The CDR3 coding sequence is TGTGCCAGCCAGGGGGCGGATTCGAGCTCCTATAATTCACCCCTCCACTTT. It encodes CASQGADSSSYNSPLHF.

This clonotype appeared a few times. The chain is built from TRBV29-1 and TRBJ2-3; TRBD2 matches 8 bases. J gave up 2 bases and V 6 bases, and 16 bases lay outside the gene matches. Germline values: CDR1 SQVTM, CDR2 ANQGSEA. This CDR3 is built from 17 residues. This CDR3 is CSVNSVAGSADTDTQYF. The CDR3 nucleotides read TGCAGCGTCAATTCCGTAGCGGGATCTGCAGACACAGATACGCAGTATTTT.

This chain connects TRBV7-8 to TRBJ2-6; D ambiguous. From germline, CDR1 is SGHVS and CDR2 FQNEAQ. This CDR3 comprises 14 residues. V was shortened by 2 bases and J by 4 bases, with 6 bases between the two germline ends. The CDR3 region is CASSLNGGANVLTF. Here the CDR3 DNA reads TGTGCCAGCAGCTTAAATGGGGGGGCCAACGTCCTGACTTTC.

This clonotype was found many times. The chain combines TRBV19 with TRBJ1-1; no firm D call. Germline CDR1 reads LNHDA; CDR2 reads SQIVND (reference sequence). Trimming stripped 4 bases from V and 0 bases from J, with 12 bases between. The CDR3 has 15 residues. CDR3 sequence: CASSKNRKLNTEAFF. CDR3 nucleotide sequence: TGTGCCAGTAGTAAAAACAGAAAACTGAACACTGAAGCTTTCTTT.

CDR3 in amino acids: CAIDRRLSETQYF. The CDR3 nucleotides are TGTGCCATCGACAGGAGGCTTTCAGAGACCCAGTACTTC. This sequence joins TRBV14 and TRBJ2-5, with D maybe TRBD1 (6 bases). Between the trimmed V and J ends, which lost 10 bases and 4 bases, there was a span of 16 bases. Germline-derived CDR1 and CDR2 are SGHDN and FVKESK. The CDR3 length is 13 residues.

This clonotype came up many times. The chain employs TRBV7-2 and TRBJ2-2; no firm D call. The CDR3 contains 14 residues. Trimming left V 5 bases short and J 7 bases short, with 14 bases between. Germline CDR1 and CDR2: SGHTA and FQGNSA. CDR3 in DNA: TGTGCCAGCAGCCCGGCACTTATCGGCGGGGAGCTGTTTTTT. Translating gives CASSPALIGGELFF.

This clonotype showed up just once. The junction departs from the called germline gene at one end, perhaps through a read error. The chain carries TRBV7-9 and TRBJ1-4, with TRBD1 identical over 8 bases. Germline V gene lookup returns CDR1 SEHNR and CDR2 FQNEAQ (reference sequence). This CDR3 is built from 12 residues. CDR3 bases: TGCGCCAGCAGGACAGGGTACGAAAAACTGTTTTTT. Protein product: CASRTGYEKLFF.

This clonotype was seen at least ten times. The gene calls are TRBV10-3 and TRBJ1-1; D is undetermined. CDR3 size: 11 residues. V lost 0 bases to trimming and J lost 10 bases, with 6 bases between them. Germline V lookup: CDR1 ENHRY, CDR2 SYGVKD. CDR3 amino acids: CAISESNLAFF. Here the CDR3 DNA reads TGTGCCATCAGTGAGTCCAATTTAGCTTTCTTT.

As concerns this clonotype: It may be a read error: a sequence one base away is much more abundant. The chain employs TRBV10-3 and TRBJ1-2; D possibly corresponds to TRBD1 (6 bases). Germline CDR1 ENHRY, CDR2 SYGVKD. Trimming removed 8 bases at V and 3 bases at J, with 22 bases between. The CDR3 totals 16 residues. CDR3 bases: TGTGCCATCGCCCGGAGGTCCACAGGGAATGACTATGGCTACACCTTC. Translated: CAIARRSTGNDYGYTF.

With regard to this clonotype: It is unclear where the CDR3 begins or ends on the DNA, so no DNA is shown, and the CDR3 is as TCRdb lists it. The chain carries TRBV25-1 and TRBJ1-1; TRBD1, the table's D call, lacks a check against the DNA. Germline loops: CDR1 MGHDK, CDR2 SYGVNS. The CDR3 adds up to 15 amino acids, both ends counted. CDR3: CASIYLCSVEPGTLF.

This clonotype was counted a few times. This rearrangement joins TRBV5-1 to TRBJ2-5; 11 bases map to TRBD2. The germline CDR1 and CDR2 sequences are SGHRS and YFSETQ. Trimming removed 3 bases from V and 1 base from J; junction bases left unmatched: 8. This CDR3 has 17 amino acids. DNA for the CDR3: TGCGCCAGCAGCTCTGGGACTAGCGGAGGGATCCAAGAGACCCAGTACTTC. Residues: CASSSGTSGGIQETQYF.

Details on this clonotype: A read error may account for a junction end that differs from germline. The V call is TRBV12-3 or TRBV12-4, the J call TRBJ2-7; 7 bases are shared with TRBD2. The J call may be faulty, since TRBJ2-1 better matches the DNA end. The CDR3 extends over 15 amino acids. The CDR3 is CASSYGGSSYNEQFF. The CDR3 DNA is TGTGCCAGTAGTTACGGCGGGAGCTCCTACAATGAGCAGTTCTTC.

The sample holds many counts of this clonotype. This rearrangement joins TRBV12-3 or TRBV12-4 to TRBJ2-5; TRBD2 agrees at 12 bases. The ends lost 3 bases at V and 5 bases at J; junction bases unmatched: 10. CDR3 length: 17 amino acids. CDR3 amino acids: CASSFVLAGGGTETQYF. CDR3 DNA sequence: TGTGCCAGCAGTTTCGTACTAGCGGGAGGCGGAACGGAGACCCAGTACTTC.

This clonotype was recorded many times. CDR3 DNA: TGTGCCAGTATAGCCCACACCGGGGAGCTGTTTTTT. Its protein is CASIAHTGELFF. This chain uses TRBV2 with TRBJ2-2; D unresolved. Germline CDR1 reads SNHLY; CDR2 reads FYNNEI. CDR3 size: 12 residues. The germline V and J ends were trimmed by 9 bases and 3 bases, with 8 bases remaining between them.